The 18 T cell receptor beta chains below come from one sample, sequenced in a study of blood T cell repertoires in COVID-19. Here immunoSEQ multiplex PCR was the method, and the copy in TCRdb shows in-frame clones only, minus some. This sample yields around 120,000 clones, of which 87% are seen a single time; 25% to 35% belongs to the top ten. The sequencing input was peripheral blood. The receptors originated from a woman in her 70s with acute or convalescent COVID-19.

The chain is built from TRBV11-2 and TRBJ2-7; 8 bases match TRBD1. Looked up from germline, CDR1 is SGHAT and CDR2 is FQNNGV. Trimming at V came to 5 bases and at J to 3 bases, leaving 6 bases not matched to a gene. CDR3 size: 14 residues. The CDR3 sequence is CASSPRQGIYEQYF. In nucleotides, the CDR3 is TGTGCCAGCAGCCCAAGACAGGGGATCTACGAGCAGTACTTC.

This clone was counted a single time. The chain employs TRBV9 and TRBJ1-3; 8 bases map to TRBD1. V trimming: 3 bases; J trimming: 9 bases; junction bases outside the gene matches: 5. The CDR3 runs to 13 residues. Germline V gives CDR1 SGDLS, CDR2 YYNGEE. The CDR3 DNA reads TGTGCCAGCAGCGACGGACAGGGCAGCACCATATATTTT. Protein product: CASSDGQGSTIYF. The full variable domain, rest sourced from reference TRBV9 and TRBJ1-3, is DSGVTQTPKHLITATGQRVTLRCSPRSGDLSVYWYQQSLDQGLQFLIQYYNGEERAKGNILERFSAQQFPDLHSELNLSSLELGDSALYFCASSDGQGSTIYFGEGSWLTVV.

The rearrangement links TRBV4-1 to TRBJ2-5; maybe TRBD1 (5 bases). V lost 8 bases and J lost 3, with 16 bases in between. The CDR3 has 14 amino acids. Germline V gene data show CDR1 as MGHRA and CDR2 as YSYEKL. The CDR3 reads CASAVAGQKETQYF. The CDR3 DNA reads as TGCGCCAGCGCGGTGGCAGGGCAAAAAGAGACCCAGTACTTC.

This sequence joins TRBV30 and TRBJ2-7; TRBD1 matches at 8 bases. CDR3 length: 12 amino acids. The junction had 1 base not matched to a gene; V was cut back by 1 base and J by 5 bases. The V gene's germline CDR1 is GTSNPN and CDR2 SVGIG (reference sequence). CDR3 in amino acids: CAWSEQGDEQYF. The CDR3, as DNA: TGTGCCTGGAGTGAACAGGGGGACGAGCAGTACTTC.

The rearrangement uses TRBV29-1 and TRBJ2-7; a weak D match, TRBD2 (5 bases). The V gene lost 6 bases and the J gene lost 3 bases, with 21 bases spanning the gap. CDR3 length equals 15 residues. Germline values: CDR1 SQVTM, CDR2 ANQGSEA. The CDR3 protein is CSVTDRGTGGYEQYF. DNA for the CDR3: TGCAGCGTGACCGATCGCGGAACCGGAGGCTACGAGCAGTACTTC.

The rearrangement joins TRBV10-1 to TRBJ1-1; 10 nucleotides match TRBD1. Germline V lookup: CDR1 WNHNN, CDR2 SYGVQD (reference sequence). The CDR3 is 16 residues long. The J segment lost 4 bases and the V segment lost 0 bases, leaving 5 bases of the junction unmatched. The CDR3 protein is CASSESMGTGVTEAFF. The CDR3 DNA reads as TGCGCCAGCAGTGAGTCGATGGGGACAGGGGTCACTGAAGCTTTCTTT.

The V and J genes are TRBV4-1 and TRBJ1-4; possibly TRBD1 for D (5 bases). The V end lost 1 base, the J end lost 0 bases, and 6 bases lay between the germline ends. CDR3 length: 15 residues. Germline loops: CDR1 MGHRA, CDR2 YSYEKL. CDR3 in amino acids: CASSQADTTNEKLFF. The CDR3, as DNA: TGCGCCAGCAGCCAAGCGGACACAACTAATGAAAAACTGTTTTTT.

The V and J genes are TRBV5-1 and TRBJ1-5, with D possibly matching TRBD1 (6 bases). Trimming left V 0 bases short and J 7 bases short, with 14 bases between. The germline V gene has CDR1 SGHRS and CDR2 YFSETQ. This CDR3 is 15 amino acids long. The CDR3 spells CASSLVAGAEQPQHF. The CDR3 DNA is TGCGCCAGCAGCTTGGTGGCAGGGGCAGAACAGCCCCAGCATTTT.

J is TRBJ2-7 and V is TRBV18; the match to TRBD1 covers 12 bases. The CDR3 has 16 residues. The V gene end was trimmed by 0 bases and the J gene end by 7 bases; junction bases not matched to a gene: 7. Looked up from germline, CDR1 is KGHSH and CDR2 is LQKENI. The CDR3 coding sequence is TGTGCCAGCTCACCACCGGAGGGGACAGGGGGCGGTGAGCAGTACTTC. Translating gives CASSPPEGTGGGEQYF.

The chain has TRBV6-5 and TRBJ2-1; 9 nucleotides line up with TRBD1. Germline assignment: CDR1 MNHEY and CDR2 SVGAGI. V gave up 9 bases and J gave up 4 bases; unmatched junction bases: 7. CDR3 length: 14 residues. CDR3 region: CASRQGGLYNEQFF. CDR3 nucleotides: TGTGCCAGTAGACAGGGGGGACTATACAATGAGCAGTTCTTC.

The chain uses TRBV19 and TRBJ1-6, with 7 positions matching TRBD1. V was clipped by 7 bases and J by 6 bases; unmatched bases: 3. The length of the CDR3 is 13 residues. Germline V gene data show CDR1 as LNHDA and CDR2 as SQIVND (reference sequence). The CDR3 DNA follows: TGTGCCAGTACCGGACAGGTTAATTCACCCCTCCACTTT. This codes for CASTGQVNSPLHF.

This chain connects TRBV4-1 to TRBJ1-2; D gene unclear. The CDR3 totals 14 residues. Germline lookup yields CDR1 MGHRA and CDR2 YSYEKL. The ends were cut back, 2 bases at V and 3 bases at J, with 10 bases in the middle. The DNA of the CDR3 is TGCGCCAGCAGCCAACTCAGTTTGGACTATGGCTACACCTTC. It specifies CASSQLSLDYGYTF.

This clone was detected only once. The chain uses TRBV5-6 and TRBJ2-7; possibly TRBD1 for D (6 bases). Germline V gene sequence: CDR1 SGHDT, CDR2 YYEEEE. The V end was cut by 4 bases, the J end by 5 bases, with 13 bases between. The CDR3 extends over 13 amino acids. The CDR3 sequence is CASSLLQGHEQYF. The CDR3 DNA follows: TGTGCCAGCAGCCTACTACAGGGCCACGAGCAGTACTTC.

The rearrangement joins TRBV29-1 to TRBJ2-5; D is unresolved. The V end was cut by 7 bases, the J end by 7 bases, with 10 bases between. Germline CDR1 SQVTM, CDR2 ANQGSEA. The CDR3 length is 10 residues. CDR3 nucleotide sequence: TGCAGCGGAGAATCGGGGACCCAGTACTTC. It specifies CSGESGTQYF.

The chain carries TRBV19 and TRBJ2-5; 8 positions agree with TRBD1. CDR1 LNHDA and CDR2 SQIVND come from the germline V gene (reference sequence). Trimming took 5 bases from V and 7 from J; bases not matched to a gene: 9. The CDR3 consists of 14 residues. CDR3 residues: CASSGTGGLGTQYF. The CDR3, as DNA: TGTGCCAGTAGTGGGACAGGCGGTTTAGGGACCCAGTACTTC. Based on the CDR3 plus reference TRBV19 and TRBJ2-5, the full variable domain is DGGITQSPKYLFRKEGQNVTLSCEQNLNHDAMYWYRQDPGQGLRLIYYSQIVNDFQKGDIAEGYSVSREKKESFPLTVTSAQKNPTAFYLCASSGTGGLGTQYFGPGTRLLVL.

CDR3 sequence (DNA): TGTGCCAGTAGTTCCGGGGTCTCCTACGAGCAGTACTTC. This codes for CASSSGVSYEQYF. The V call is TRBV19, the J call TRBJ2-7; tentative D call: TRBD2 (5 bases). V dropped 5 bases and J dropped 0 bases, with 8 bases sitting between them. This CDR3 region has 13 residues. Germline CDR1 and CDR2: LNHDA and SQIVND (reference sequence).

The rearrangement links TRBV3-1 (or the pseudogene TRBV3-2) to TRBJ2-1; 13 bases map to TRBD2. This CDR3 comprises 16 residues. Germline trimming cut 3 bases from V and 7 bases from J; bases unmatched to any gene: 6. Germline CDR1 reads LGHDT; CDR2 reads YNNKEL (reference sequence). Here the CDR3 reads CASSQRTSGGPNEQFF. CDR3 nucleotides: TGTGCCAGCAGCCAGAGGACTAGCGGGGGCCCGAATGAGCAGTTCTTC.

The rearrangement joins TRBV28 to TRBJ1-4; D not resolved. The germline V and J ends were trimmed by 6 bases and 8 bases, with 13 bases remaining between them. Germline CDR1 MDHEN, CDR2 SYDVKM. The CDR3 spans 13 residues. The CDR3 DNA reads TGTGCCAGCAGCCTTGTGGGAGTCGAAAAACTGTTTTTT. Protein: CASSLVGVEKLFF.